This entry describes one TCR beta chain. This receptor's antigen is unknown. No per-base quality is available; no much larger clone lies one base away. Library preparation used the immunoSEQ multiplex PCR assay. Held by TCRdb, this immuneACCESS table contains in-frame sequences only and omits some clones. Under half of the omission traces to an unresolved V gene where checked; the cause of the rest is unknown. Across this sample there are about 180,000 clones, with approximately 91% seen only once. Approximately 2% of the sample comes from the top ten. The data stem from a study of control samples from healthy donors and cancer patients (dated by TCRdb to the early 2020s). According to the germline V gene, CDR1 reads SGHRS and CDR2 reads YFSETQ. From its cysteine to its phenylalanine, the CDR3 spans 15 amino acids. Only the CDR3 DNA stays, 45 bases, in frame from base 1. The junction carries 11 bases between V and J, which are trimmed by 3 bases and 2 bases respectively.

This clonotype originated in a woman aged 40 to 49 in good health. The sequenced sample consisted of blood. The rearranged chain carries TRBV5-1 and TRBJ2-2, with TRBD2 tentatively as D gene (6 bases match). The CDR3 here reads CASSWGSGNTGELFF. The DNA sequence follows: TGCGCCAGCAGCTGGGGTAGCGGAAACACCGGGGAGCTGTTTTTT.